This T cell receptor beta chain was sequenced during a study of identical twins. Via MiXCR, TCRdb re-called the 5' RACE reads, giving one row per CDR3 protein. The repertoire consists of 200,000 to 250,000 distinct CDR3 sequences, with around 6.8% occurring once and the leading ten covering approximately 2%. General study results and limits: Excess low generation probability was seen in twin-shared out-of-frame alpha sequences.

This clonotype was detected ten times or more. Its specificity is not known. The CDR3 is 15 residues long. V shed 8 bases and J shed 5 bases, with 18 bases lying between them. All of the donors were Caucasians in good health. The data were also submitted as part of a second study, on yellow fever vaccine responses in identical twins.

The chain combines TRBV12-3 or TRBV12-4 with TRBJ2-2; no definite D call. Sequencing used memory (CD45RO+) T cells sorted from blood. The source is a woman between 18 and 29 years old in good health. This chain's CDR3 is CASRDRALRTGELFF. CDR3 in DNA: TGTGCCAGCCGCGACCGGGCCCTTCGGACCGGGGAGCTGTTTTTT.